This T cell receptor (beta chain) was identified in a study of monozygotic twins with inflammatory bowel disease (dated 2019 in TCRdb). Looking at the study overall: The complete study included approximately 28 monozygotic twin pairs: 19 IBD-discordant Danish pairs and nine German pairs, of which four were IBD-concordant and five were IBD-discordant. Disease-associated traits were sought mainly through comparisons between IBD patients and their genetically identical healthy co-twins within discordant pairs. Each individual had, on average, about 151 000 unique TCRalpha sequences and 181 000 unique TCRbeta sequences available for analysis. Overall study results and their limits: No single strong signal or clonotype linked to IBD turned up in the results, so the idea that one exists was not supported. Compared with healthy twins, IBD patients had fewer clonotypes in common with other individuals, a difference most pronounced in patients showing signs of disease activity. A decrease in TCRbeta repertoire diversity, as measured by inverse Simpson index, was observed in IBD patients compared with their healthy co-twins. Differing immunosuppressive treatments among patients may have added background noise and inter-individual variability to the repertoires. Repertoire similarity did not differ between concordant and discordant twins, which could be due to limited statistical power. The analysis was unable to tell apart different T cell subtypes.

Note on this clonotype: Its antigen is unknown.

Library preparation used 5' RACE. Preparation of each TCR library used roughly 3.5 ug of total RNA. For each sample, cDNA synthesis with SMARTScribe reverse transcriptase was split into eight separate reactions. During cDNA synthesis, template switching introduced unique molecular identifiers that contained a 6-nucleotide sample barcode. Amplification of TCRalpha and TCRbeta cDNA involved two nested PCRs of 16 and 9 cycles, and each PCR was followed by bead purification. Before amplification, the cDNA was treated with uracil DNA-glycosylase and purified using the QIAquick PCR purification kit. The second PCR added Illumina TruSeq-compatible adapters along with sample-specific barcodes. Library quality and concentration were assessed using TapeStation and Qubit, and about 5.2 ng of each library was pooled. Sequencing of pooled libraries was carried out on an Illumina HiSeq2500 single-index Rapid Run using 2 x 100 bp reads and custom sequencing primers. In the original analysis: PCR and sequencing errors were corrected by UMI-based consensus assembly using MiGEC version 1.2.6. V(D)J alignment, clonotype assembly and CDR3 extraction were performed with MiXCR version 2.1.1. To normalise gene usage, clonotype sharing and MAIT/NKT TCR abundance, the analysis used the top 1000, 10 000 and 20 000 clonotypes per sample. After downsampling to 27 000 UMIs, diversity was calculated as the inverse Simpson index using the vegan R package. Paired Mann-Whitney U tests were applied to discordant twin pairs, with Benjamini-Hochberg correction for multiple testing. The reads underwent TCRdb reprocessing, giving one record for each CDR3 protein sequence and no DNA. The V and J calls follow TCRdb's processing rather than the paper's. The table held for this sample gives about 160,000 distinct CDR3 sequences. 2.4% of the sample is in the top ten clones.

Reading from cysteine to phenylalanine, the CDR3 counts 15 amino acids. No nucleotide data were recorded. Per the germline V gene, LGHNA is the CDR1 and YSLEER is the CDR2. From each donor, a roughly 2.3 ml peripheral blood sample was drawn into PAXgene tubes and stored at -80 degrees C. Without any T cell sorting, total RNA was extracted from whole blood using the PAXgene blood miRNA kit on an automated QIAcube. Peripheral blood from monozygotic twin pairs who were concordant or discordant for inflammatory bowel disease underwent deep TCRalpha and TCRbeta repertoire profiling using unique molecular barcoding. Smoking habits were recorded for all twin pairs, with individuals classified as current, former or never smokers.

The sample was blood. This chain joins TRBV4-3 to TRBJ1-3; TCRdb calls TRBD1, which cannot be checked without DNA. The TCR comes from a human donor with ulcerative colitis or Crohn's disease, or a healthy co-twin of an affected twin (not recorded which). CDR3 loop: CASSRTGAVGNTIYF.